The 16 T cell receptor beta chains below all came from one sample that was sequenced in a study of post-analysis software for immune sequencing data. Whole-study results and caveats: TRBV5-6, TRBV5-1 and TRBV20-1 belonged to a set of roughly 5 TRBV segments that were more frequent in patients than controls.

Unique molecular identifiers were present in the TCR beta cDNA libraries. TCRdb re-called the PCR reads with MiXCR, one entry per CDR3 protein. The sample yields some 690,000 distinct CDR3 sequences, about 27% seen once. Their antigens remain unidentified. Sample: blood. The receptors come from a girl under 18 with multiple sclerosis.

CDR3 nucleotides: TGTGCCAGCAGCGCTAGCGGGAGCTTCTACGAGCAGTACTTC. It is translated as CASSASGSFYEQYF. The chain combines TRBV11-3 with TRBJ2-7; 10 nucleotides match TRBD2. The CDR3 contains 14 residues. V was pared by 5 bases and J by 3 bases, with 4 bases of the junction left unmatched. Germline values: CDR1 SGHNT, CDR2 YENEEA. Filled out from reference TRBV11-3 and TRBJ2-7, the complete variable domain reads EAGVVQSPRYKIIEKKQPVAFWCNPISGHNTLYWYLQNLGQGPELLIRYENEEAVDDSQLPKDRFSAERLKGVDSTLKIQPAELGDSAVYLCASSASGSFYEQYFGPGTRLTVT.

As for this clonotype: The junction does not match germline at one end; this may be a read error. J is TRBJ1-2 and V is TRBV20-1; D is ambiguous. Germline-derived CDR1 and CDR2 are DFQATT and SNEGSKA (reference sequence). This CDR3 has 12 residues. CDR3 in DNA: TGCAGGGCTAGACCCGACTCGGGGGGCTACACCTTC. It encodes CRARPDSGGYTF.

Only a few counts were recorded for this clonotype. This chain joins TRBV6-1 and TRBJ1-5; no firm D call. Germline assignment: CDR1 MNHNS and CDR2 SASEGT. Trimming took 4 bases from V and 3 from J, leaving 7 bases between them. The CDR3 is 13 residues long. The DNA of the CDR3 is TGTGCCAGCAGTGGTCAGCCCAATCAGCCCCAGCATTTT. Amino acid sequence: CASSGQPNQPQHF.

This clonotype was detected a few times. The chain has TRBV28 and TRBJ2-7; the D gene is possibly TRBD2 (6 bases). With 10 bases removed from V and 0 bases from J, the gap between germline ends came to 16 bases. The CDR3 totals 14 residues. Germline V CDR1 and CDR2: MDHEN, SYDVKM. CDR3 residues: CATKASGRSYEQYF. The DNA for the CDR3 is TGTGCCACCAAGGCCAGCGGGCGCTCCTACGAGCAGTACTTC. The whole variable domain, remainder taken from reference TRBV28 and TRBJ2-7, is DVKVTQSSRYLVKRTGEKVFLECVQDMDHENMFWYRQDPGLGLRLIYFSYDVKMKEKGDIPEGYSVSREKKERFSLILESASTNQTSMYLCATKASGRSYEQYFGPGTRLTVT.

V gene TRBV4-2 combines with J gene TRBJ1-5; D uncertain. The germline V and J ends were trimmed by 1 base and 0 bases, with 19 bases remaining between them. CDR1 is LGHNA and CDR2 is YNFKEQ in the germline V gene. The CDR3 is 19 residues long. CDR3 region: CASSQGPTTMTGSNQPQHF. In nucleotides, the CDR3 is TGTGCCAGCAGCCAAGGACCAACAACTATGACGGGTAGCAATCAGCCCCAGCATTTT.

This clonotype was observed a few times. The genes are TRBV28 and TRBJ2-7; D unclear. CDR3 length: 14 amino acids. Trimming left V 5 bases short and J 5 bases short, with 16 bases between. CDR1 MDHEN and CDR2 SYDVKM come from the germline V gene. CDR3 loop: CASSGLATVHEQYF. CDR3 DNA sequence: TGTGCCAGCAGTGGCTTGGCCACGGTCCACGAGCAGTACTTC.

The chain is built from TRBV2 and TRBJ2-1, with TRBD2 matching over 12 bases. CDR1 and CDR2 (germline): SNHLY, FYNNEI. This CDR3 spans 18 amino acids. V lost 3 bases and J lost 1; bases outside the gene matches: 7. The CDR3 coding sequence is TGTGCCAGCAGTGATTCCCTAGCGGGGGGGCCTTCCTACAATGAGCAGTTCTTC. Translating it yields CASSDSLAGGPSYNEQFF.

The chain combines TRBV20-1 with TRBJ2-1; D may correspond to TRBD1 or TRBD2 (5 bases each). The CDR3 loop spans 15 amino acids. V lost 6 bases, J lost 8 bases, and 23 bases lay in between. CDR1 and CDR2 (germline): DFQATT, SNEGSKA (reference sequence). The CDR3 region has the DNA TGCAGTGCCCAAGCCCCGGGACGGAATAGACATGAGCAGTTCTTC. Encoded protein: CSAQAPGRNRHEQFF.

This clonotype was picked up one time. The CDR3 here is CASSQREGTLSQYF. In DNA form, the CDR3 reads TGTGCCAGCAGCCAGCGTGAGGGAACGCTATCACAGTACTTC. The chain carries TRBV14 and TRBJ2-5; a weak D match, TRBD2 (5 bases). From germline, CDR1 is SGHDN and CDR2 FVKESK. This CDR3 spans 14 amino acids. Between the trimmed V and J ends, which lost 3 bases and 11 bases, there was a span of 19 bases.

This chain links TRBV3-1 with TRBJ2-5; 11 bases line up with TRBD2. The J call may be in error: the DNA end matches TRBJ2-7 better. Per the germline V gene, CDR1 is LGHDT and CDR2 is YNNKEL (reference sequence). The CDR3 sequence is 15 residues long. The CDR3 reads CASSLHSGRDFEQYF. The CDR3 nucleotides read TGTGCCAGCAGCCTGCATAGCGGGAGGGATTTCGAGCAGTACTTC.

This clonotype was observed a few times. The chain carries TRBV18 and TRBJ2-1, with TRBD2 identical over 8 bases. Germline V gives CDR1 KGHSH, CDR2 LQKENI. V lost 3 bases to trimming and J lost 9 bases; unmatched junction nucleotides: 7. The CDR3 runs to 14 residues. As DNA, the CDR3 is TGTGCCAGCTCACCTCAGGGACTAGAGGGTGAGCAGTTCTTC. Encoded protein: CASSPQGLEGEQFF.

This chain connects TRBV3-1 to TRBJ1-1, with D possibly TRBD1 on 6 matching bases. The CDR3 consists of 12 residues. Germline V gives CDR1 LGHDT, CDR2 YNNKEL (reference sequence). Trimming pared 4 bases from V and 7 bases from J, leaving 10 bases between. CDR3 nucleotides: TGTGCCAGCAGCCCTGACAGGTATGAAGCTTTCTTT. Its protein is CASSPDRYEAFF.

This clonotype was observed a few times. The rearrangement joins TRBV5-1 to TRBJ2-3; maybe TRBD1 (5 bases). V gave up 5 bases and J gave up 4 bases, with 17 bases separating them. Germline CDR1 reads SGHRS; CDR2 reads YFSETQ. The CDR3 has 15 amino acids. CDR3 residues: CASRLRQGFPDTQYF. The CDR3 DNA sequence: TGCGCCAGCAGACTAAGGCAGGGCTTCCCAGATACGCAGTATTTT.

The chain employs TRBV6-6 and TRBJ2-7; 8 nucleotides line up with TRBD2. The germline V gene encodes CDR1 MNHNY and CDR2 SVGAGI (reference sequence). This CDR3 spans 13 amino acids. V was clipped by 7 bases and J by 4 bases; unmatched bases: 6. For the CDR3, the DNA is TGTGCCAGCAACCAGCGGGAGAGTTACGAGCAGTACTTC. This translates into CASNQRESYEQYF.

In this sample, this clonotype turned up many times. The genes are TRBV20-1 and TRBJ2-3; either TRBD1 or TRBD2 may fit D (5 bases each). V was trimmed by 4 bases and J by 0 bases, leaving 11 bases between them. Looked up from germline, CDR1 is DFQATT and CDR2 is SNEGSKA (reference sequence). The CDR3 covers 14 residues. CDR3 DNA sequence: TGCAGTGCTACCACCGGGACCAGCACAGATACGCAGTATTTT. Its translation: CSATTGTSTDTQYF.

The chain's CDR3 is CASSYSAAPSFDTQYF. The CDR3 DNA reads TGTGCCAGCAGTTACTCGGCAGCTCCCTCTTTCGATACGCAGTATTTT. The chain employs TRBV6-2 or TRBV6-3 and TRBJ2-3, with unresolved D. The V end lost 0 bases, the J end lost 6 bases, and 16 bases lay between the germline ends. In germline, CDR1 is MNHEY, CDR2 SVGEGT. CDR3 length equals 16 residues.